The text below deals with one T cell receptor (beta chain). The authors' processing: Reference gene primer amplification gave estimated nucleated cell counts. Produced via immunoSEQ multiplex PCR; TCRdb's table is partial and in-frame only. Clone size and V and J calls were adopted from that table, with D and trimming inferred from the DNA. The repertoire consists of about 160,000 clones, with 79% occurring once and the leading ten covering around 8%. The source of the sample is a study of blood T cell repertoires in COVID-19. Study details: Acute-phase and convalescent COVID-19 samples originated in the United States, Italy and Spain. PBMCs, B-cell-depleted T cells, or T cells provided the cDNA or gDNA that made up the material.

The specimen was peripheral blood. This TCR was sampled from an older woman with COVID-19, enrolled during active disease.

DNA of the CDR3: TGTGCCAGCAGCTCCGGGACAAGTAATTCACCCCTCCACTTT. Residues: CASSSGTSNSPLHF. V usage is TRBV3-1 (or the pseudogene TRBV3-2) and J usage is TRBJ1-6, with D perhaps matching TRBD1 (6 bases). Germline V gene data show CDR1 as LGHDT and CDR2 as YNNKEL (reference sequence). The CDR3 runs to 14 residues. The germline V and J ends were trimmed by 5 bases and 6 bases, with 11 bases remaining between them.